The 19 T cell receptor beta chains in this list originate from one sample, sequenced in a study of T cell repertoires in cytomegalovirus infection. Via MiXCR, TCRdb re-called the reads, giving one row per CDR3 protein. The top ten clones hold 48% of a sample with some 590,000 distinct CDR3 sequences, under 45% of them seen once. These TCRs' antigens remain unknown. The sample here was cultured PBMCs, taken from culture after CMV antigen stimulation. The receptors derive from a human donor in good health (CMV status not recorded). Some clones in this sample may be carry-over from other donors' samples.

The chain has TRBV19 and TRBJ2-7; a weak D match, TRBD2 (6 bases). Looked up from germline, CDR1 is LNHDA and CDR2 is SQIVND (reference sequence). The CDR3 length is 13 residues. V lost 5 bases to trimming and J lost 3 bases, with 11 bases between them. CDR3 sequence reads: CASSPAGYYEQYF. The CDR3 nucleotides are TGTGCCAGTAGTCCAGCGGGCTACTACGAGCAGTACTTC.

The chain is built from TRBV3-1 and TRBJ2-4, with 8 bases fitting TRBD2. V lost 1 base to trimming and J lost 9 bases; unmatched junction nucleotides: 5. Germline V gene lookup returns CDR1 LGHDT and CDR2 YNNKEL (reference sequence). This CDR3 contains 14 residues. The CDR3 is CASSQAGGLGIQYF. CDR3 nucleotides: TGTGCCAGCAGCCAAGCGGGGGGGCTCGGCATTCAGTACTTC.

The chain uses TRBV7-6 and TRBJ2-7; the D is unclear. CDR1 is SGHVS, CDR2 FNYEAQ, per germline. V was shortened by 3 bases and J by 3 bases, with 15 bases between the two germline ends. The CDR3 runs 15 residues. The CDR3 loop reads CASSFRAEPFYEQYF. CDR3 in DNA: TGTGCCAGCAGCTTTAGGGCAGAACCCTTCTACGAGCAGTACTTC. The full variable domain, completed using reference TRBV7-6 and TRBJ2-7, is GAGVSQSPRYKVTKRGQDVALRCDPISGHVSLYWYRQALGQGPEFLTYFNYEAQQDKSGLPNDRFSAERPEGSISTLTIQRTEQRDSAMYRCASSFRAEPFYEQYFGPGTRLTVT.

This clonotype was recorded a few times. The chain uses TRBV5-1 and TRBJ1-6; TRBD1 matches at 7 bases. The CDR3 totals 17 residues. The V and J ends lost 4 bases and 3 bases, in that order; junction bases with no gene match: 10. Germline values: CDR1 SGHRS, CDR2 YFSETQ. CDR3 DNA sequence: TGCGCCAGCAGCCCCGGAGACAGGGACCTCTATAATTCACCCCTCCACTTT. This sequence encodes CASSPGDRDLYNSPLHF. Full variable domain (outside the CDR3, taken from reference TRBV5-1 and TRBJ1-6): KAGVTQTPRYLIKTRGQQVTLSCSPISGHRSVSWYQQTPGQGLQFLFEYFSETQRNKGNFPGRFSGRQFSNSRSEMNVSTLELGDSALYLCASSPGDRDLYNSPLHFGNGTRLTVT.

The CDR3 DNA is TGCAGTGCTAGGCCATGGGGCCTTAATTCACCCCTCCACTTT. It encodes CSARPWGLNSPLHF. The rearrangement joins TRBV20-1 to TRBJ1-6; TRBD1 is a possible D gene (5 bases). This CDR3 spans 14 amino acids. The V end lost 3 bases, the J end lost 6 bases, and 12 bases lay between the germline ends. CDR1 is DFQATT, CDR2 SNEGSKA, per germline (reference sequence).

J is TRBJ1-4 and V is TRBV7-9, with a weak D call TRBD1 (5 bases). The germline V and J ends were trimmed by 5 bases and 3 bases, with 10 bases remaining between them. From germline, CDR1 is SEHNR and CDR2 FQNEAQ (reference sequence). This CDR3 comprises 14 residues. DNA of the CDR3: TGTGCCAGCAGCCCAGGGTCAGCTAATGAAAAACTGTTTTTT. It encodes CASSPGSANEKLFF. The whole variable domain, remainder taken from reference TRBV7-9 and TRBJ1-4, is DTGVSQNPRHKITKRGQNVTFRCDPISEHNRLYWYRQTLGQGPEFLTYFQNEAQLEKSRLLSDRFSAERPKGSFSTLEIQRTEQGDSAMYLCASSPGSANEKLFFGSGTQLSVL.

The chain's CDR3 is CATPKSGELFF. The CDR3 bases are TGTGCCACCCCTAAGTCCGGGGAGCTGTTTTTT. The chain recombines TRBV24-1 with TRBJ2-2; D ambiguous. V dropped 9 bases and J dropped 6 bases, with 7 bases sitting between them. Germline CDR1 and CDR2: KGHDR and SFDVKD. This CDR3 has 11 residues.

This chain links TRBV6-5 with TRBJ2-7; D unresolved. This CDR3 has 13 residues. Germline loops: CDR1 MNHEY, CDR2 SVGAGI. V shed 6 bases and J shed 0 bases, with 9 bases lying between them. The CDR3 nucleotides read TGTGCCAGCAGCCTCGTAAACTCCTACGAGCAGTACTTC. Its protein product is CASSLVNSYEQYF.

The gene calls are TRBV7-2 and TRBJ2-5, with TRBD2 identical over 12 bases. CDR3 length: 16 amino acids. Germline V lookup: CDR1 SGHTA, CDR2 FQGNSA. The J segment lost 7 bases and the V segment lost 5 bases, leaving 11 bases of the junction unmatched. The CDR3 is CASSASSGRGGGTQYF. The DNA of the CDR3 is TGTGCCAGCAGCGCCTCTAGCGGGAGGGGAGGCGGGACCCAGTACTTC.

This chain links TRBV4-2 with TRBJ2-6; tentative D call: TRBD2 (5 bases). The V gene lost 1 base and the J gene lost 0 bases, with 7 bases spanning the gap. The CDR3 covers 16 residues. Germline CDR1 reads LGHNA; CDR2 reads YNFKEQ. The CDR3 bases are TGTGCCAGCAGCCAAGCGGGGAGCTCTGGGGCCAACGTCCTGACTTTC. Amino acids: CASSQAGSSGANVLTF.

The rearrangement joins TRBV7-6 to TRBJ2-1; perhaps TRBD1 as D (5 bases). The CDR3 contains 13 residues. The V gene's germline CDR1 is SGHVS and CDR2 FNYEAQ. The germline V and J ends were trimmed by 2 bases and 8 bases, with 10 bases remaining between them. The CDR3 DNA is TGTGCCAGCAGCTTAATGTCCAGGGATGAGCAGTTCTTC. Residues: CASSLMSRDEQFF. The full variable domain, in which reference TRBV7-6 and TRBJ2-1 provide the parts outside the CDR3, is GAGVSQSPRYKVTKRGQDVALRCDPISGHVSLYWYRQALGQGPEFLTYFNYEAQQDKSGLPNDRFSAERPEGSISTLTIQRTEQRDSAMYRCASSLMSRDEQFFGPGTRLTVL.

The chain links TRBV6-1 to TRBJ2-7; D may be TRBD2 (7 bases). Per germline, CDR1 MNHNS and CDR2 SASEGT. This CDR3 is 15 amino acids long. V was trimmed by 7 bases and J by 1 base, leaving 17 bases between them. CDR3 bases: TGTGCCAGCACCATCCGGCGGGGGCTTTCCTACGAGCAGTACTTC. Translating it yields CASTIRRGLSYEQYF.

This clonotype was seen a few times. The V gene is TRBV29-1, the J gene TRBJ2-1, with a possible D match to TRBD1 (6 bases). Germline V lookup: CDR1 SQVTM, CDR2 ANQGSEA. The V end was cut by 6 bases, the J end by 3 bases, with 12 bases between. The CDR3 is made up of 13 amino acids. The CDR3 spells CSVADRVYNEQFF. The CDR3 nucleotides read TGCAGCGTGGCGGACAGAGTCTACAATGAGCAGTTCTTC.

The chain has TRBV27 and TRBJ1-5, with D possibly being TRBD1 (5 bases). CDR3 size: 15 residues. V was trimmed by 2 bases and J by 2 bases, leaving 10 bases between them. Germline CDR1 and CDR2: MNHEY and SMNVEV (reference sequence). CDR3 in amino acids: CASSLEGAGNQPQHF. The DNA of the CDR3 is TGTGCCAGCAGTTTAGAAGGGGCCGGCAATCAGCCCCAGCATTTT.

This clonotype has a count of ten or more. Here the CDR3 DNA reads TGTGCCAGCAGTGAAGCTAGCGGGGGGGCCACAGATACGCAGTATTTT. This translates into CASSEASGGATDTQYF. The rearrangement uses TRBV6-1 and TRBJ2-3, with TRBD2 matching over 11 bases. The CDR3 runs to 16 residues. In germline, CDR1 is MNHNS, CDR2 SASEGT. The J segment lost 2 bases and the V segment lost 0 bases, leaving 1 base of the junction unmatched.

This clonotype was counted between two and nine times. This rearrangement joins TRBV7-9 to TRBJ1-1; D not resolved. The CDR3 is made up of 13 amino acids. CDR1 and CDR2 (germline): SEHNR, FQNEAQ (reference sequence). V lost 3 bases to trimming and J lost 5 bases, with 10 bases between them. CDR3 residues: CASSFPGWTEAFF. The CDR3 nucleotides are TGTGCCAGCAGCTTTCCGGGTTGGACTGAAGCTTTCTTT.

The sample holds a few counts of this clonotype. V and J are TRBV6-1 and TRBJ1-1; the match to TRBD1 covers 7 bases. V lost 8 bases to trimming and J lost 0 bases; unmatched junction nucleotides: 9. CDR1 and CDR2 from the germline V gene are MNHNS and SASEGT. The CDR3 loop spans 15 amino acids. The CDR3 DNA sequence: TGTGCCAGCTCCGCAGGGGGATCCATGAACACTGAAGCTTTCTTT. Amino acid sequence: CASSAGGSMNTEAFF.

J is TRBJ2-5 and V is TRBV7-2; TRBD2 agrees at 9 bases. The CDR3 sequence is 19 residues long. Germline assignment: CDR1 SGHTA and CDR2 FQGNSA. Unmatched junction bases numbered 20, after V lost 4 bases and J lost 5 bases. CDR3 nucleotide sequence: TGTGCCAGCAGCTGGAGGTCTAGCGGGGCGACCGTCATGGGTGAGACCCAGTACTTC. Its protein is CASSWRSSGATVMGETQYF.

This clonotype was recorded a few times. The rearrangement uses TRBV14 and TRBJ1-1, with 7 bases identical to TRBD1. The length of the CDR3 is 15 residues. Germline V CDR1 and CDR2: SGHDN, FVKESK. V was pared by 3 bases and J by 1 base, with 5 bases of the junction left unmatched. This CDR3 is CASSHPTGQNTEAFF. Here the CDR3 DNA reads TGTGCCAGCAGCCACCCGACAGGGCAGAACACTGAAGCTTTCTTT.